Given below is one T cell receptor beta chain in context. The antigen remains unidentified. This entry is derived from a study of shared clonotypes between healthy human individuals. Points from the study as a whole: Generally, estimated richness proved larger in naive subsets than it did in memory subsets. Blood alone was sampled, and tissue repertoires likely differ. With a handful of donors compared, around 4.7% of naive CD4 clonotypes were shared.

The V end was cut by 6 bases, the J end by 0 bases, with 12 bases between. This CDR3 is built from 15 residues. Germline assignment: CDR1 LNHDA and CDR2 SQIVND (reference sequence). Naivety among CD8 cells was defined by CD45RO negativity and positive CCR7 selection, thereby excluding terminally differentiated effector memory CD45RA+ cells. Authors' data handling: From ImmunoSEQ came sequences covering only the junction and carrying no quality scores, so filtering differed. Assay used: immunoSEQ multiplex PCR; TCRdb lists only in-frame clones, some missing. V and J calls and clone size come straight from that table; D and trimming were deduced from the DNA. The table includes some 2.1 million clones, less than 95% detected once.

The chain links TRBV19 to TRBJ1-5; D uncertain. This clonotype originated in a man between 18 and 29 years old in good health. Sequenced input: naive CD8+ T cells sorted from blood. CDR3 in amino acids: CASSPRGYSNQPQHF. The DNA for the CDR3 is TGTGCCAGTAGCCCCAGAGGGTATAGCAATCAGCCCCAGCATTTT.